Detailed here is one T cell receptor beta chain. The data are from a study of STAT5B mutations in CD4+ large granular lymphocyte leukemia. Germline CDR1 and CDR2: SQVTM and ANQGSEA. CDR3 size: 16 residues. V trimming: 0 bases; J trimming: 5 bases; junction bases outside the gene matches: 10. Original processing notes: The detection floor for productive clonotype frequency was 2.59 x 10-5. The method was immunoSEQ multiplex PCR; TCRdb's version includes in-frame clones alone and lacks a portion of them. V and J calls plus clone size are reproduced from that table; the DNA served to infer D and trimming. The profile covers roughly 30,000 clones, with approximately 91% appearing a single time and 0.4% to 0.5% taken by the ten largest.

This TCR derives from a human donor in good health. Sequences were obtained from CD4+ T cells from blood buffy coats. The chain is built from TRBV29-1 and TRBJ2-1, with 7 bases identical to TRBD2. The CDR3 protein is CSVEDPGSGENNEQFF. CDR3 DNA sequence: TGCAGCGTTGAAGACCCCGGGAGCGGGGAAAACAATGAGCAGTTCTTC.